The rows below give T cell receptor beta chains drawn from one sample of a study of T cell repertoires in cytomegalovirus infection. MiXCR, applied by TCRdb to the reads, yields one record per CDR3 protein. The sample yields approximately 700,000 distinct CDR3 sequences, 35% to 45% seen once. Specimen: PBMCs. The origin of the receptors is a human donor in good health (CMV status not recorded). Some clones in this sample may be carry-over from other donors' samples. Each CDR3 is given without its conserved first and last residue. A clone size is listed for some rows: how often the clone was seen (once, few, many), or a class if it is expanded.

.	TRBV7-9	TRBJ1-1	ASSLAGPGHTEAF
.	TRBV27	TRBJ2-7	ASSLHTGNYEQY
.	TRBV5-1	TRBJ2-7	ASSLYGTSGSRGEQY
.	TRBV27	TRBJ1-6	ASRRGQGYSPLH
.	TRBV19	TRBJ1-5	ASSIGRISNQPQH
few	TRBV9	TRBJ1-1	ASSVVAGMSEAF
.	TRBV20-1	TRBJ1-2	SARPTGNYGYT
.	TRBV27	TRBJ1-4	ASSLSGRGSEKLF
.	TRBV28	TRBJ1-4	AIRGEQEKLF
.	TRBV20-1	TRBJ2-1	SAPRGLAGYNEQF
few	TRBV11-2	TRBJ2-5	ASSQGDWQTQY
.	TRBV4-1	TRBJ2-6	ASSQATGAWANVLT
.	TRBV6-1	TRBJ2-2	TSSEGADNTGELF
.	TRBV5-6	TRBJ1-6	ASSRPLTGRNSPLH
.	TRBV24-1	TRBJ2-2	ATSGPNTGELF
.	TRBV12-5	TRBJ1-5	ASGLNLGEPQH
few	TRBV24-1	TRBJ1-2	ATSDSADRHGYT
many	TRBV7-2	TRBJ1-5	ASSFAGQPQH
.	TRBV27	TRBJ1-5	ASSARGVNNQPQH
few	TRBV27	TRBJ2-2	ASSLYGTGFTGELF
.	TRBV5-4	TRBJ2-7	ASSRLIRDRGIYEQY
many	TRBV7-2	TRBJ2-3	ASSPRTSGSGADTQY
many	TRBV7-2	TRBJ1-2	ASSLEGGGYT
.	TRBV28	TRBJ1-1	ASSPNGVFGNTEAF